These 14 T cell receptor beta chains were sequenced from one sample in a study of patients and donors after allogeneic stem cell transplantation. MiXCR, run by TCRdb on the RT-PCR reads, gives a single entry per CDR3 protein. This sample has roughly 880,000 distinct CDR3 sequences, with 15% to 20% found just once. The sequencing input was blood, either unsorted or a sorted T cell fraction (not recorded which). Receptors originate from a human donor who was either an allogeneic HSCT recipient or a stem cell or donor lymphocyte infusion donor (not recorded which). It is not recorded whose cells these are; they may come from a transplant donor.

DNA of the CDR3: TGTGCCAGCAGCCAAGTAGGTACTGGGGTAGGGCGGACTGAAGCTTTCTTT. Protein sequence: CASSQVGTGVGRTEAFF. V and J are TRBV4-2 and TRBJ1-1; no definite D call. CDR3 size: 17 residues. Trimming shortened V by 1 base and J by 5 bases, and 20 bases separated the two germline ends. Germline V gene lookup returns CDR1 LGHNA and CDR2 YNFKEQ.

The CDR3: CASISRGRVADTQYF. In nucleotides, the CDR3 is TGTGCCAGCATCTCTCGGGGCAGGGTGGCAGATACGCAGTATTTT. V is TRBV12-3 or TRBV12-4 and J is TRBJ2-3, with D perhaps matching TRBD1 or TRBD2 (5 bases each). This CDR3 is built from 15 residues. Trimming removed 7 bases from V and 4 bases from J, with 18 bases in between.

The chain employs TRBV7-3 and TRBJ2-3; a weak D match, TRBD1 (5 bases). The CDR3 runs 14 residues. Germline CDR1 and CDR2: SGHTA and FQGTGA. Trimming removed 1 base from V and 8 bases from J, with 13 bases in between. DNA for the CDR3: TGTGCCAGCAGCTTAAGATTACAGGCCAGTACGCAGTATTTT. Its protein product is CASSLRLQASTQYF.

The table lists this clonotype with a few counts. The chain employs TRBV5-1 and TRBJ2-2; 7 bases align to TRBD1. V lost 4 bases to trimming and J lost 6 bases; unmatched junction nucleotides: 6. Germline CDR1 reads SGHRS; CDR2 reads YFSETQ. This CDR3 comprises 14 residues. This chain's CDR3 is CASSNGQAAGELFF. CDR3 DNA: TGCGCCAGCAGCAACGGACAGGCGGCCGGGGAGCTGTTTTTT.

This clonotype was picked up a small number of times. V usage is TRBV2 and J usage is TRBJ1-1; 7 bases line up with TRBD1. The CDR3 loop spans 15 amino acids. Germline lookup yields CDR1 SNHLY and CDR2 FYNNEI. V shed 0 bases, J shed 6 bases, and the junction held 7 bases outside the gene matches. The DNA of the CDR3 is TGTGCCAGCAGTGAAGCGAGACAGGGAGGACCTGAAGCTTTCTTT. It translates to CASSEARQGGPEAFF.

This clonotype was recorded at least ten times. The rearrangement links TRBV10-3 to TRBJ2-2; TRBD1 agrees at 8 bases. The J segment lost 4 bases and the V segment lost 6 bases, leaving 4 bases of the junction unmatched. The CDR3 is 14 residues long. CDR1 and CDR2 (germline): ENHRY, SYGVKD. The CDR3 region is CAIRSDRVTGELFF. The CDR3 DNA follows: TGTGCCATCAGGTCGGACAGGGTCACCGGGGAGCTGTTTTTT.

This clonotype was counted a few times. The chain is built from TRBV12-3 or TRBV12-4 and TRBJ2-3, with 7 bases aligning to TRBD1. The CDR3 contains 15 residues. Trimming cost V 6 bases and J 2 bases; bases outside gene matches: 8. The CDR3 nucleotides read TGTGCCAGCAGACCAAGGGGGCGGGTCACAGATACGCAGTATTTT. It is translated as CASRPRGRVTDTQYF.

This clonotype occurred a few times. This could be a read error, since a much larger clone is one nucleotide away. V and J are TRBV2 and TRBJ2-7, with a possible D match to TRBD2 (6 bases). Germline V gene data show CDR1 as SNHLY and CDR2 as FYNNEI. The V end was cut by 6 bases, the J end by 2 bases, with 8 bases between. The CDR3 runs to 12 residues. The CDR3 nucleotides are TGTGCCAGCAGCCGACTAGCCTACGAGCAGTACTTC. It encodes CASSRLAYEQYF.

The chain has TRBV20-1 and TRBJ2-7; no clear D gene. Trimming took 6 bases from V and 3 from J, leaving 6 bases between them. Germline V gene lookup returns CDR1 DFQATT and CDR2 SNEGSKA (reference sequence). The CDR3 is made up of 10 amino acids. The CDR3 DNA reads TGCAGTGCCGTCGACTACGAGCAGTACTTC. Translation: CSAVDYEQYF.

This rearrangement joins TRBV27 to TRBJ1-5, with TRBD1 as a possible D gene (6 bases). Trimming took off 2 bases at V and 2 bases at J, with 16 bases between the two ends. Germline V gene lookup returns CDR1 MNHEY and CDR2 SMNVEV (reference sequence). This CDR3 is 17 amino acids long. The CDR3 coding sequence is TGTGCCAGCAGTTTACGCCCCCAACAGGGTCGCAATCAGCCCCAGCATTTT. Translating it yields CASSLRPQQGRNQPQHF.

At least ten counts were recorded for this clonotype. The chain combines TRBV5-1 with TRBJ2-1; 8 nucleotides match TRBD2. CDR1 is SGHRS and CDR2 is YFSETQ in the germline V gene. V gave up 4 bases and J gave up 7 bases; unmatched junction bases: 10. The CDR3 has 15 residues. DNA of the CDR3: TGCGCCAGCAGCCTATCGGGACTAGGAAGGAATGAGCAGTTCTTC. It is translated as CASSLSGLGRNEQFF.

This sequence joins TRBV9 and TRBJ2-5; a possible D gene is TRBD2 (7 bases). V was shortened by 5 bases and J by 4 bases, with 18 bases between the two germline ends. The CDR3 runs to 15 residues. The germline V gene has CDR1 SGDLS and CDR2 YYNGEE. This chain's CDR3 is CASSRPSGGGETQYF. CDR3 bases: TGTGCCAGCAGTCGTCCTAGCGGAGGGGGAGAGACCCAGTACTTC.

This clonotype appeared a few times. The rearrangement links TRBV20-1 to TRBJ2-5; perhaps TRBD2 as D (6 bases). V shed 5 bases and J shed 0 bases, with 10 bases lying between them. This CDR3 is 13 amino acids long. Germline V gives CDR1 DFQATT, CDR2 SNEGSKA (reference sequence). Here the CDR3 reads CSADRDYQETQYF. CDR3 nucleotide sequence: TGCAGTGCTGACCGGGACTACCAAGAGACCCAGTACTTC.

J is TRBJ2-5 and V is TRBV12-3 or TRBV12-4; 10 nucleotides line up with TRBD2. The ends lost 5 bases at V and 5 bases at J; junction bases unmatched: 11. This CDR3 contains 16 residues. CDR3 loop: CASSPPLAGAIETQYF. CDR3 in DNA: TGTGCCAGCAGTCCCCCGCTAGCGGGAGCAATTGAGACCCAGTACTTC.